The 24 T cell receptor beta chains listed next were all sequenced from one sample in a study of cytomegalovirus exposure and HLA in healthy donors. The PCR contained 60 Vbeta and 13 Jbeta primers. Measured with immunoSEQ multiplex PCR; TCRdb has only the in-frame clones, and not every one. The table lists 150,000 to 200,000 clones, about 70% of them singletons. Sequenced material: PBMCs. The source is a woman aged 18-30 years in good health and CMV-seropositive.

In regard to this clone: Different DNA sequences within this sample yield the same CDR3. This sequence joins TRBV27 and TRBJ2-7; TRBD1 matches 7 bases. The CDR3 totals 12 residues. V shed 8 bases and J 2 bases; nucleotides not matched to a gene: 3. Germline V gene data show CDR1 as MNHEY and CDR2 as SMNVEV (reference sequence). The CDR3 is CASWDSPYEQYF. The CDR3 DNA reads as TGTGCCAGCTGGGACAGCCCCTACGAGCAGTACTTC.

The gene calls are TRBV7-9 and TRBJ1-1; 9 bases line up with TRBD1. CDR1 is SEHNR, CDR2 FQNEAQ, per germline (reference sequence). The V gene end was trimmed by 5 bases and the J gene end by 4 bases; junction bases not matched to a gene: 5. The CDR3 is 14 residues long. DNA for the CDR3: TGTGCCAGCAGCCCGGGACAGGGAGGCACTGAAGCTTTCTTT. As protein: CASSPGQGGTEAFF.

This chain links TRBV27 with TRBJ1-1, with 7 bases lining up with TRBD1. The V and J ends lost 5 bases and 0 bases, in that order; junction bases with no gene match: 6. Germline lookup yields CDR1 MNHEY and CDR2 SMNVEV (reference sequence). This CDR3 is built from 15 residues. The CDR3 reads CASSTNQGVNTEAFF. CDR3 nucleotide sequence: TGTGCCAGCAGTACAAATCAGGGGGTGAACACTGAAGCTTTCTTT.

This chain connects TRBV19 to TRBJ2-3; the D is unclear. CDR3 length: 16 residues. Germline V CDR1 and CDR2: LNHDA, SQIVND (reference sequence). V was trimmed by 3 bases and J by 6 bases, leaving 19 bases between them. CDR3 residues: CASSIEEPPVGDTQYF. The CDR3, as DNA: TGTGCCAGTAGTATCGAGGAGCCTCCCGTCGGTGATACGCAGTATTTT.

The chain is built from TRBV18 and TRBJ2-5, with 10 positions matching TRBD1. The better agreement between TRBJ2-7 and the DNA end casts doubt on the J call. This CDR3 has 16 residues. Germline V gene sequence: CDR1 KGHSH, CDR2 LQKENI. The CDR3 DNA is TGTGCCAGCACGACCACGAGCGACAGGGGGCTCTACGAGCAGTACTTC. Protein: CASTTTSDRGLYEQYF.

This sequence joins TRBV5-6 and TRBJ1-4, with D possibly TRBD1 on 6 matching bases. Germline V lookup: CDR1 SGHDT, CDR2 YYEEEE. V dropped 1 base and J dropped 8 bases, with 15 bases sitting between them. This CDR3 has 15 amino acids. CDR3: CASSLSHYREEKLFF. CDR3 in DNA: TGTGCCAGCAGCTTGTCTCACTACAGGGAAGAAAAACTGTTTTTT.

The chain recombines TRBV7-3 with TRBJ2-2; 11 nucleotides line up with TRBD2. The junction had 7 bases not matched to a gene; V was cut back by 3 bases and J by 4 bases. The CDR3 length is 17 residues. Germline V gene data show CDR1 as SGHTA and CDR2 as FQGTGA. The DNA of the CDR3 is TGTGCCAGCAGCTTCCTCCCAGGGACTAGCGGCACCGGGGAGCTGTTTTTT. It codes for CASSFLPGTSGTGELFF.

The genes are TRBV9 and TRBJ2-1; perhaps TRBD1 as D (5 bases). This CDR3 has 16 amino acids. Trimming took 3 bases from V and 4 from J, leaving 17 bases between them. Germline CDR1 and CDR2: SGDLS and YYNGEE. CDR3 coding DNA: TGTGCCAGCAGCGACAACCTCGACAGCTCGTACAATGAGCAGTTCTTC. Protein: CASSDNLDSSYNEQFF.

This clone was seen more than once but under ten times. The rearrangement uses TRBV28 and TRBJ1-3; a weak D match, TRBD1 (5 bases). Deletions cut 7 bases from V and 4 bases from J, with 14 bases between. The CDR3 runs to 14 residues. Germline V gene data show CDR1 as MDHEN and CDR2 as SYDVKM. The CDR3: CASNSGGFGNTIYF. CDR3 in DNA: TGTGCCAGCAACTCGGGGGGTTTCGGAAACACCATATATTTT.

The chain is built from TRBV7-8 and TRBJ2-4; 7 nucleotides align to TRBD1. The V gene's germline CDR1 is SGHVS and CDR2 FQNEAQ. The CDR3 length is 19 residues. Germline trimming cut 3 bases from V and 4 bases from J; bases unmatched to any gene: 18. The CDR3 loop is CASSFRQGRLRGEKNIQYF. In DNA, the CDR3 is TGTGCCAGCAGCTTCCGACAGGGTCGATTAAGAGGGGAAAAAAACATTCAGTACTTC.

This sequence joins TRBV7-2 and TRBJ1-1, with TRBD1 matching 11 bases. V lost 2 bases and J lost 8; bases outside the gene matches: 1. The CDR3 has 13 amino acids. Germline V lookup: CDR1 SGHTA, CDR2 FQGNSA. As DNA, the CDR3 is TGTGCCAGCAGCTTATGGACAGGGGGCGAAGCTTTCTTT. It yields the protein CASSLWTGGEAFF.

This clone was seen only a few times. The V call is TRBV15, the J call TRBJ2-5; TRBD2 matches 9 bases. The J call may be mistaken, given a closer DNA end match to TRBJ2-7. Germline-derived CDR1 and CDR2 are LNHNV and YYDKDF (reference sequence). The CDR3 spans 15 residues. CDR3 sequence: CATSPGAGGPYEQYF. In nucleotides, the CDR3 is TGTGCCACCAGCCCCGGGGCGGGAGGGCCCTACGAGCAGTACTTC.

This clone was observed a single time. One end of the junction varies from germline; a read error may be responsible. The chain combines TRBV7-6 with TRBJ2-5; maybe TRBD2 (6 bases). This CDR3 spans 14 amino acids. CDR1 is SGHVS and CDR2 is FNYEAQ in the germline V gene. The CDR3 sequence is CAGSARGYQETQYF. In nucleotides, the CDR3 is TGTGCCGGCAGCGCTCGGGGGTACCAAGAGACCCAGTACTTC.

The chain links TRBV7-2 to TRBJ2-7; 8 nucleotides align to TRBD1. The ends lost 1 base at V and 3 bases at J; junction bases unmatched: 5. The CDR3 sequence is 15 residues long. CDR1 is SGHTA, CDR2 FQGNSA, per germline. CDR3 loop: CASSLVRTGGYEQYF. CDR3 coding DNA: TGTGCCAGCAGCTTAGTCCGTACAGGGGGCTACGAGCAGTACTTC. Drawing the rest from reference TRBV7-2 and TRBJ2-7, the complete variable domain is GAGVSQSPSNKVTEKGKDVELRCDPISGHTALYWYRQSLGQGLEFLIYFQGNSAPDKSGLPSDRFSAERTGGSVSTLTIQRTQQEDSAVYLCASSLVRTGGYEQYFGPGTRLTVT.

This chain uses TRBV7-2 with TRBJ2-5; 8 bases fit TRBD2. Germline V gives CDR1 SGHTA, CDR2 FQGNSA. Trimming cost V 1 base and J 5 bases; bases outside gene matches: 6. The CDR3 length is 15 residues. The CDR3: CASSLERLAGETQYF. CDR3 in DNA: TGTGCCAGCAGCTTAGAAAGGCTAGCGGGCGAGACCCAGTACTTC.

This clone has more than one count but fewer than ten. This chain joins TRBV28 and TRBJ2-2; tentative D call: TRBD1 (6 bases). Per the germline V gene, CDR1 is MDHEN and CDR2 is SYDVKM. The CDR3 is 14 amino acids. Trimming pared 8 bases from V and 4 bases from J, leaving 14 bases between. The CDR3 region is CASGGLPGTGELFF. The CDR3 DNA is TGTGCCAGCGGGGGCCTACCGGGCACCGGGGAGCTGTTTTTT.

About this clone itself: The identical CDR3 is also encoded by other nucleotide sequences in the sample. V and J are TRBV30 and TRBJ1-6; unclear D gene. The V end was cut by 6 bases, the J end by 7 bases, with 19 bases between. The CDR3 sequence is 15 residues long. CDR1 and CDR2 (germline): GTSNPN, SVGIG (reference sequence). The CDR3 protein is CACQPQAGLNSPLHF. The CDR3 nucleotides are TGTGCCTGCCAACCTCAGGCAGGACTAAATTCACCCCTCCACTTT.

Concerning this clone: An end of the junction differs from the germline gene, which may be a read error. The chain has TRBV7-7 and TRBJ2-2; a possible D gene is TRBD1 (6 bases). The CDR3 extends over 13 amino acids. CDR1 SSHAT and CDR2 FNYEAQ come from the germline V gene (reference sequence). CDR3 loop: CASKPQGTGELFF. For the CDR3, the DNA is TGTGCTAGCAAACCACAGGGAACCGGGGAGCTGTTTTTT.

This chain uses TRBV7-9 with TRBJ2-4; TRBD1 agrees at 7 bases. Unmatched junction bases numbered 7, after V lost 8 bases and J lost 0 bases. CDR3 length: 15 amino acids. Germline values: CDR1 SEHNR, CDR2 FQNEAQ (reference sequence). The CDR3 loop is CASGGQLLAKNIQYF. The DNA of the CDR3 is TGTGCCAGCGGGGGACAGCTTCTAGCCAAAAACATTCAGTACTTC.

The chain has TRBV29-1 and TRBJ2-2; 12 positions match TRBD1. The germline gives CDR1 SQVTM, CDR2 ANQGSEA. Unmatched junction bases numbered 7, after V lost 8 bases and J lost 6 bases. This CDR3 region has 14 residues. The CDR3 sequence: CSFRGQGAPGELFF. The CDR3 DNA reads as TGCAGCTTCCGGGGACAGGGGGCACCCGGGGAGCTGTTTTTT.

The genes are TRBV7-8 and TRBJ1-5; tentative D call: TRBD1 (5 bases). Germline V lookup: CDR1 SGHVS, CDR2 FQNEAQ. Trimming removed 1 base from V and 0 bases from J, with 10 bases in between. This CDR3 spans 16 amino acids. CDR3 sequence reads: CASSLGEGISNQPQHF. The CDR3 DNA follows: TGTGCCAGCAGCTTAGGGGAGGGGATTAGCAATCAGCCCCAGCATTTT.

The V and J genes are TRBV29-1 and TRBJ1-1, with D unresolved. The CDR3 is 12 amino acids. Germline V lookup: CDR1 SQVTM, CDR2 ANQGSEA. The ends were cut back, 3 bases at V and 1 base at J, with 6 bases in the middle. This chain's CDR3 is CSVDTSNTEAFF. In DNA, the CDR3 is TGCAGCGTTGATACATCGAACACTGAAGCTTTCTTT.

The chain links TRBV5-8 to TRBJ1-1; 7 bases fit TRBD1. The ends lost 1 base at V and 4 bases at J; junction bases unmatched: 4. The CDR3 covers 14 residues. Germline V lookup: CDR1 SGHTS, CDR2 YDEGEE. The CDR3 DNA sequence: TGTGCCAGCAGCTTGACAGGGGCTAGCACTGAAGCTTTCTTT. Translating it yields CASSLTGASTEAFF.

The J gene is TRBJ2-2, the V gene TRBV9; D gene uncertain. The end of the DNA fits TRBJ1-3 better, so the J call may be wrong. Looked up from germline, CDR1 is SGDLS and CDR2 is YYNGEE. CDR3 size: 15 residues. The CDR3: CASSVVGGSGNTIYF. CDR3 DNA: TGTGCCAGCAGCGTAGTTGGCGGATCTGGAAACACCATATATTTT.